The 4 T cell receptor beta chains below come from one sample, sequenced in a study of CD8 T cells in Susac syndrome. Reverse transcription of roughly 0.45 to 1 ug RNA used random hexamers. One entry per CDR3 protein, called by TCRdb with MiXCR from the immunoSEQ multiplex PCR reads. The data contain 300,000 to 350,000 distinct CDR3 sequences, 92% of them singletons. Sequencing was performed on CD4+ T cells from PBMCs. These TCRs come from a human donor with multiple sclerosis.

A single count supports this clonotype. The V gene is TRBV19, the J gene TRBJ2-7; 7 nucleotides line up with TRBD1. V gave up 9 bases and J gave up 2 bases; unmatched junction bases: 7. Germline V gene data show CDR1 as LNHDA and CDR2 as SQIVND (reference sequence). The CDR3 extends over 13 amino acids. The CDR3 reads CASTGTDAYEQYF. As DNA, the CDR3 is TGTGCCAGCACCGGGACAGACGCCTACGAGCAGTACTTC.

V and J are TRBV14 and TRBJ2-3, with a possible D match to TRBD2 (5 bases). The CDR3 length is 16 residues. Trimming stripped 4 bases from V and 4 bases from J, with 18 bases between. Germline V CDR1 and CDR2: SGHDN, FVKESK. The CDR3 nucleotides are TGTGCCAGCAGCCGCCGGGTTTTGGGAGCGGCAGATACGCAGTATTTT. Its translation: CASSRRVLGAADTQYF.

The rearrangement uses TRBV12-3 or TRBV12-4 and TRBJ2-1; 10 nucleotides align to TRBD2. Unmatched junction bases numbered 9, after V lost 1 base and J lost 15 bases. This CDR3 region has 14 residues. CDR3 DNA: TGTGCCAGCAGTTTAGTAAGCGGGGGGGCGAAGGCGTTCTTC. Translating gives CASSLVSGGAKAFF.

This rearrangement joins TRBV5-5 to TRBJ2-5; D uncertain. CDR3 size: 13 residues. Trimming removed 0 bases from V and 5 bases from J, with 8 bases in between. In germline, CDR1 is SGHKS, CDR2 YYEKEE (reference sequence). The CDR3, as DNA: TGTGCCAGCAGCTTGGTCTGGCATGAGACCCAGTACTTC. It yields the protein CASSLVWHETQYF.